This T cell receptor beta chain derives from a study of control samples from healthy donors and cancer patients. Germline V CDR1 and CDR2: LNHDA, SQIVND (reference sequence). The ends were cut back, 4 bases at V and 0 bases at J, with 9 bases in the middle. This CDR3 region has 15 residues. Libraries were prepared by immunoSEQ multiplex PCR; TCRdb keeps only in-frame clonotypes and omits some of them. The repertoire holds 100,000 to 120,000 clones, with under 90% as singletons. V is TRBV19 and J is TRBJ1-4, with D tentatively TRBD1 (6 bases). Input material: blood. The clonotype comes from a woman between 45 and 65 years old in good health. The CDR3 loop reads CASSRGAPTNEKLFF. Written as DNA, the CDR3 is TGTGCCAGTAGTAGGGGGGCGCCAACTAATGAAAAACTGTTTTTT.